This T cell receptor (beta chain) emerged from a study of pediatric ulcerative colitis. Between the trimmed V and J ends, which lost 0 bases and 5 bases, there was a span of 4 bases. Germline V gives CDR1 GTSNPN, CDR2 SVGIG (reference sequence). The CDR3 loop spans 11 amino acids. Study findings and constraints: Two rectal CDR3 clonotypes occurred in all ulcerative colitis patients.

Measured with immunoSEQ multiplex PCR; TCRdb has only the in-frame clones, and not every one. The data hold roughly 30,000 clones, with roughly 78% observed a single time. Before the diagnostic colonoscopy, ulcerative colitis patients were free of immunosuppressive medication. As concerns this clone: Its antigen is not known.

The clonotype comes from a boy aged 5-17 years with severe ulcerative colitis. The V call is TRBV30, the J call TRBJ1-1, with D hard to call. Sequencing was carried out using blood. DNA for the CDR3: TGTGCCTGGAGTGTAGGGACTGAAGCTTTCTTT. This translates into CAWSVGTEAFF.